This TCR beta chain was documented in a study of Ad26.COV2.S vaccination and SARS-CoV-2 variants. Notes on this clone: Its antigen is undetermined.

Study results and caveats: Breadth measured for non-spike TCRs was similar across vaccine and placebo recipients.

The V segment lost 0 bases and the J segment 6 bases; nucleotides outside the gene matches: 6. The CDR3 is 15 residues long. Germline CDR1 and CDR2: SGHRS and YFSETQ. TCRdb's copy holds only in-frame clones and misses some; the assay was immunoSEQ multiplex PCR. The sample carries roughly 380,000 clones, just over 90% recorded once. V is TRBV5-1 and J is TRBJ1-1; 9 nucleotides agree with TRBD1. The specimen comprised peripheral blood, sampled after recovery from COVID-19. The sequence came from a human donor who had recovered from COVID-19. CDR3 amino acids: CASSLAGQGGSEAFF. CDR3 coding DNA: TGCGCCAGCAGCTTGGCGGGACAGGGTGGCTCTGAAGCTTTCTTT.